This TCR beta chain was retrieved from a study of Ad26.COV2.S vaccination and SARS-CoV-2 variants (dated by TCRdb to the early 2020s). With regard to the full study: TCRbeta repertoire sequencing served as the tool for gauging how specific and how broad the SARS-CoV-2-reactive T cell receptors were following Ad26.COV2.S vaccination. A total of around 32 samples were included in the TCR-sequenced set, comprising roughly 20 Ad26.COV2.S vaccine recipients, 5 placebo recipients and 8 SARS-CoV-2 convalescent individuals.

Broader findings and caveats from the paper: Ad26.COV2.S recipients had higher spike-specific TCR breadth than placebo recipients (P = 0.0014). The authors noted that total T cell responses may have been underestimated by the TCR breadth and depth analyses. Substantial breadth of spike-specific CD8+ and CD4+ T cell responses was reported after vaccination. Vaccine and placebo recipients had similar non-spike TCR breadth, a finding consistent with the vaccine containing only spike.

Explained via the paper, the time point label denotes: individuals recovered from natural SARS-CoV-2 infection. The immunoSEQ Assay was used to sequence TCRbeta CDR3 regions. After extraction, genomic DNA underwent amplification by bias-controlled multiplex PCR, followed by high-throughput sequencing. Under the source paper's analysis protocol: To quantify the absolute abundance of each unique TCRbeta CDR3 region, sequences were collapsed and filtered. Usable DNA was measured by amplifying reference genes present in all nucleated cells, and TCRbeta template counts were normalized to that usable DNA to estimate T cell fraction. Repertoire TCRs were annotated as SARS-CoV-2-specific by exact matching of V gene, CDR3 amino acid sequence and J gene to a known reactive TCR set. The reference SARS-CoV-2 TCR set came from MIRA and was filtered for enrichment in COVID-19-positive ImmuneCODE repertoires, removing public or cross-reactive TCRs. Using the MIRA antigens, annotated TCRs were further analysed by specific ORF or by position within an ORF. Breadth was defined as annotated unique rearrangements over total unique productive rearrangements; depth was the summed frequency of those rearrangements. Group comparisons of TCR breadth used two-sided Wilcoxon rank-sum tests. The immuneACCESS repertoire file appears here via TCRdb, limited to in-frame rearrangements. These files lack a portion of the clones; in checked studies, under half of the deficit traces to unresolved V genes, and the cause of the others is not known. The V and J calls and clone size were taken over from that table, and D and trimming were inferred from the DNA. This sample comprises approximately 400,000 clones, 90% to 95% of them detected only once. The ten biggest clones cover 3% to 5% of the sample.

As to this clone: Its antigen has not been determined. No base quality information exists; no much larger clone differs at one position.

Specimen: peripheral blood, collected after recovery from COVID-19. This clonotype was sampled from a human donor who had recovered from COVID-19.

The CDR3 amino acid sequence is: CASSTDSGVGNEQFF. The DNA sequence is TGTGCCAGCAGTACCGACTCCGGAGTCGGCAATGAGCAGTTCTTC. The rearranged chain carries TRBV11-2 and TRBJ2-1, with the D segment identity uncertain. V loses 6 bases of germline sequence and J loses 6 bases, and the interval between the two ends is 18 bases. The CDR3 runs 15 residues from the cysteine to the phenylalanine. The sequence is cut down to CDR3 DNA, 45 bases in frame from base 1. CDR1 and CDR2 (SGHAT, FQNNGV) derive from the germline V gene.